The rows below give T cell receptor beta chains drawn from one sample of a study of shared clonotypes between healthy human individuals. The repertoire was sequenced with immunoSEQ multiplex PCR; TCRdb's copy has only in-frame clones and lacks some. The data show over 1.5 million clones, with approximately 98% seen just once and 0.4% to 0.55% held by the top ten. Sequenced: naive CD4+ T cells sorted from blood. Every receptor here comes from a young man in good health. CDR3s leave out the opening cysteine and the closing phenylalanine or tryptophan. Part of the rows lack a size; the others show once, few, many or a class for expanded clones.

j_gene: TRBJ2-2; v_gene: TRBV27; abundance: -; CDR3aa: ASSREGGTGELF
j_gene: TRBJ2-1; v_gene: TRBV11-3; abundance: -; CDR3aa: ASSLGSPWGQGAIDEQF
j_gene: TRBJ2-7; v_gene: TRBV25-1; abundance: once; CDR3aa: ASSEYKGHDYEQY
j_gene: TRBJ2-7; v_gene: TRBV10-3; abundance: -; CDR3aa: AISVRREEQY
j_gene: TRBJ2-7; v_gene: TRBV6-5; abundance: -; CDR3aa: ASRRGTGGAYEQY
j_gene: TRBJ2-7; v_gene: TRBV5-8; abundance: -; CDR3aa: ASSSGRGIYEQY
j_gene: TRBJ2-1; v_gene: TRBV5-1; abundance: -; CDR3aa: ASRRNPGEYSYNEQF
j_gene: TRBJ2-7; v_gene: TRBV19; abundance: -; CDR3aa: ASSIGLARDEQY
j_gene: TRBJ2-7; v_gene: TRBV7-2; abundance: -; CDR3aa: ASSSRQGPYEQY
j_gene: TRBJ2-3; v_gene: TRBV5-1; abundance: -; CDR3aa: ASSLAHRGWDTQY
j_gene: TRBJ2-4; v_gene: TRBV19; abundance: -; CDR3aa: ASSRDRDRTLLDIQY
j_gene: TRBJ1-1; v_gene: TRBV5-1; abundance: -; CDR3aa: ASSLFSRMNTEAF
j_gene: TRBJ2-3; v_gene: TRBV9; abundance: -; CDR3aa: ASTKTSGSTDTQY
j_gene: TRBJ1-5; v_gene: TRBV28; abundance: -; CDR3aa: ASRQRDSRSNQPQH
j_gene: TRBJ2-7; v_gene: TRBV6-5; abundance: -; CDR3aa: ASSYSALAVSYEQY
j_gene: TRBJ1-1; v_gene: TRBV7-9; abundance: -; CDR3aa: ASSRPRGPLPEAF
j_gene: TRBJ2-5; v_gene: TRBV28; abundance: -; CDR3aa: ASSFSYQETQY
j_gene: TRBJ1-1; v_gene: TRBV2; abundance: -; CDR3aa: ASSGQTVNTEAF
j_gene: TRBJ2-3; v_gene: TRBV6-4; abundance: -; CDR3aa: ASSRSLAGSTDTQY
j_gene: TRBJ2-5; v_gene: TRBV5-1; abundance: -; CDR3aa: ASSLVPDQETQY
j_gene: TRBJ2-3; v_gene: TRBV2; abundance: -; CDR3aa: AIKTLADLVTDTQY
j_gene: TRBJ2-1; v_gene: TRBV9; abundance: -; CDR3aa: ASSARIRDISYNEQF
j_gene: TRBJ2-1; v_gene: TRBV7-2; abundance: once; CDR3aa: ASSLDPWTARSNEQF
j_gene: TRBJ2-4; v_gene: TRBV4-3; abundance: -; CDR3aa: ASSPGGIAKNIQY
j_gene: TRBJ2-7; v_gene: TRBV4-1; abundance: -; CDR3aa: ASSQGGTSGIGSYEQY
j_gene: TRBJ2-7; v_gene: TRBV5-8; abundance: -; CDR3aa: ASSFVVNRGGYEQY
j_gene: TRBJ1-3; v_gene: TRBV6-1; abundance: -; CDR3aa: ASSEGWGGGNTIY
j_gene: TRBJ2-7; v_gene: TRBV5-4; abundance: -; CDR3aa: ASSPGLAGTSEQY
j_gene: TRBJ2-1; v_gene: TRBV5-1; abundance: -; CDR3aa: ASSLAGGTSGKNEQF
j_gene: TRBJ2-7; v_gene: TRBV6-1; abundance: -; CDR3aa: ASRAPLVYEQY
j_gene: TRBJ2-4; v_gene: TRBV5-8; abundance: -; CDR3aa: ASSPAGTAKNIQY
j_gene: TRBJ2-2; v_gene: TRBV18; abundance: -; CDR3aa: ASSPGGNANTGELF
j_gene: TRBJ2-7; v_gene: TRBV5-6; abundance: -; CDR3aa: ASSAPGQGSYEQY
j_gene: TRBJ1-4; v_gene: TRBV2; abundance: -; CDR3aa: ASRGGPSEKLF
j_gene: TRBJ2-1; v_gene: TRBV6-4; abundance: -; CDR3aa: ASSVREGYNEQF
j_gene: TRBJ2-2; v_gene: TRBV15; abundance: -; CDR3aa: ATSRPLLWARGDYAGELF
j_gene: TRBJ2-2; v_gene: TRBV5-1; abundance: -; CDR3aa: ASSLGLAGGSTGELF
j_gene: TRBJ1-1; v_gene: TRBV18; abundance: -; CDR3aa: ASSVLGAENTEAF
j_gene: TRBJ1-4; v_gene: TRBV25-1; abundance: -; CDR3aa: ASSEFGGTGNEKLF
j_gene: TRBJ2-3; v_gene: TRBV5-1; abundance: -; CDR3aa: ASSPHTSGPGTDTQY
j_gene: TRBJ2-7; v_gene: TRBV6-6; abundance: -; CDR3aa: ASSMPEGGTYEQY
j_gene: TRBJ1-1; v_gene: TRBV6-5; abundance: -; CDR3aa: ASSPWGVPNTEAF
j_gene: TRBJ2-3; v_gene: TRBV30; abundance: -; CDR3aa: AWSVHGTSPDTQY
j_gene: TRBJ2-3; v_gene: TRBV9; abundance: -; CDR3aa: ASSIRTGINTDTQY